This T cell receptor beta chain was found in a study of blood T cells in healthy people across ages. The sample providers were healthy Caucasian people from Russia, aged roughly 6 to 95. The authors ran a second PCR of 7 to 11 cycles using a sample-barcoded 5' primer and a J-beta primer mix. All samples gave at least 2.5 million CDR3-containing paired-end reads. Using its own MiXCR run on the 5' RACE reads, TCRdb lists one record per CDR3 protein. The table lists some 900,000 distinct CDR3 sequences, about 48% of them singletons, with around 15% in the top ten. Germline CDR1 is MNHNS and CDR2 is SASEGT. The CDR3 has 13 residues. V lost 4 bases and J lost 8, with 12 bases in between.

This chain joins TRBV6-1 and TRBJ2-1, with D possibly matching TRBD1 (6 bases). This TCR came from a man between 25 and 39 years old in good health. Specimen: blood. In DNA, the CDR3 is TGTGCCAGCAGTGTACAGGGAAGGGATGAGCAGTTCTTC. This encodes CASSVQGRDEQFF.